Described below is a single T cell receptor beta chain sequence and its context. The antigen is undetermined. Each diagnosis was determined on the basis of clinical symptoms, serum thyroxine, TRAb, thyroid ultrasound and orbital computed tomography. RNA transcripts were the source from which TCR beta CDR3 regions were amplified. An initial RT-PCR round employing HTBI primers preceded a second-round multiplex PCR. TCRdb independently ran MiXCR on the multiplex PCR reads; one entry per CDR3 protein. The repertoire holds over a million distinct CDR3 sequences, with 35% to 45% as singletons. Deletions cut 5 bases from V and 5 bases from J, with 18 bases between. Germline CDR1 and CDR2: DFQATT and SNEGSKA (reference sequence). The CDR3 length is 14 residues. The sample originates from a study of Graves' ophthalmopathy and Graves' hyperthyroidism. Study summary: The stable label applied to hyperthyroidism with no ophthalmopathy within 18 months of follow-up. Study conclusions and caveats: Ophthalmopathy and stable hyperthyroidism were discriminated by a 13-signature model, with approximately 88% sensitivity and nearly 84% specificity. Most expanded clonotypes in thyroid above 0.001 frequency also showed up in blood.

What was sequenced was peripheral blood or thyroid tissue (not recorded which). The chain joins TRBV20-1 to TRBJ2-5; D remains ambiguous. This sequence was found in an adult man with Graves' hyperthyroidism. The CDR3 reads CSAHPSLTGETQYF. In nucleotides, the CDR3 is TGCAGTGCTCATCCAAGCCTTACTGGGGAGACCCAGTACTTC.